The 17 T cell receptor beta chains in this list originate from one sample, sequenced in a study of T cell repertoires in cytomegalovirus infection. TCRdb redid the calling of the reads with MiXCR, one entry per CDR3 protein. The sample holds more than 650,000 distinct CDR3 sequences, roughly a third seen once. Material for sequencing was PBMCs. The receptors stem from a human donor in good health (CMV status not recorded). Some clones in this sample may be carry-over from other donors' samples.

CDR3 nucleotides: TGCAGCGTTGAAGCGGGCAGGGGAGGGGATGAGCAGTTCTTC. Protein sequence: CSVEAGRGGDEQFF. V is TRBV29-1 and J is TRBJ2-1; D may be TRBD2 (7 bases). Germline CDR1 is SQVTM and CDR2 is ANQGSEA. V was cut by 1 base and J by 8 bases, with 15 bases left in between. This CDR3 region has 14 residues.

This clonotype was counted only a few times. This sequence joins TRBV7-2 and TRBJ2-7; TRBD1 might be the D (8 bases). The CDR3 runs to 16 residues. Germline V gene sequence: CDR1 SGHTA, CDR2 FQGNSA. The germline V and J ends were trimmed by 5 bases and 5 bases, with 22 bases remaining between them. The CDR3 reads CASSRPTGGGGHEQYF. Here the CDR3 DNA reads TGTGCCAGCAGCAGGCCTACAGGGGGGGGTGGGCACGAGCAGTACTTC.

Only a few counts were recorded for this clonotype. The chain joins TRBV27 to TRBJ2-1, with D tentatively TRBD1 or TRBD2 (5 bases each). The CDR3 contains 14 residues. Germline CDR1 and CDR2: MNHEY and SMNVEV (reference sequence). Between the trimmed V and J ends, which lost 10 bases and 6 bases, there was a span of 19 bases. DNA for the CDR3: TGTGCCACCGGGGACGGGATTGGGGTCAATGAGCAGTTCTTC. It encodes CATGDGIGVNEQFF.

The CDR3 bases are TGTGCCACCAGCCCCCCCCAGCGCGGGAGCCGCTCAGATACGCAGTATTTT. Amino acids: CATSPPQRGSRSDTQYF. The gene calls are TRBV24-1 and TRBJ2-3; TRBD2 matches 7 bases. J was trimmed by 4 bases and V by 7 bases; bases with no gene match: 16. Germline CDR1 KGHDR, CDR2 SFDVKD. CDR3 length: 17 amino acids.

The genes are TRBV6-9 and TRBJ1-3, with a tentative D call TRBD1 (5 bases). The V gene lost 11 bases and the J gene lost 5 bases, with 16 bases spanning the gap. Germline CDR1 and CDR2: MNHGY and SVAAGI. The CDR3 runs 13 residues. The DNA of the CDR3 is TGTGCCGGGGCAGAAAGTGGGCGAAACACCATATATTTT. Translation gives CAGAESGRNTIYF.

This clonotype turned up a few times. One end of the junction varies from germline; a read error may be responsible. The V gene is TRBV7-9, the J gene TRBJ1-6; 9 positions agree with TRBD1. Per germline, CDR1 SEHNR and CDR2 FQNEAQ (reference sequence). CDR3 size: 15 residues. DNA of the CDR3: TGTGCCAGCAGCGTAGCGGGACAGGGTGGGGCACCCCTCCACTTT. It translates to CASSVAGQGGAPLHF.

The chain couples TRBV6-1 to TRBJ2-4; tentatively, D is TRBD2 (5 bases). In germline, CDR1 is MNHNS, CDR2 SASEGT. The CDR3 totals 13 residues. Trimming pared 7 bases from V and 1 base from J, leaving 8 bases between. The DNA of the CDR3 is TGTGCCAGCACGGCGGGCGCCAAAAACATTCAGTACTTC. It codes for CASTAGAKNIQYF.

The chain has TRBV19 and TRBJ1-1, with no clear D. The germline gives CDR1 LNHDA, CDR2 SQIVND (reference sequence). The ends were cut back, 5 bases at V and 1 base at J, with 11 bases in the middle. This CDR3 has 14 amino acids. As DNA, the CDR3 is TGTGCCAGTAGTCGTTCATCCGGGAACACTGAAGCTTTCTTT. It codes for CASSRSSGNTEAFF. Variable domain in full (rest from reference TRBV19 and TRBJ1-1): DGGITQSPKYLFRKEGQNVTLSCEQNLNHDAMYWYRQDPGQGLRLIYYSQIVNDFQKGDIAEGYSVSREKKESFPLTVTSAQKNPTAFYLCASSRSSGNTEAFFGQGTRLTVV.

This clonotype was found a few times. The chain uses TRBV10-3 and TRBJ2-1, with TRBD1 matching 8 bases. Germline trimming cut 6 bases from V and 14 bases from J; bases unmatched to any gene: 9. In germline, CDR1 is ENHRY, CDR2 SYGVKD. CDR3 size: 12 residues. The CDR3 sequence is CAIRQMDREEFF. CDR3 in DNA: TGTGCCATCAGGCAGATGGACAGGGAGGAGTTCTTC.

The gene calls are TRBV7-2 and TRBJ2-2; 12 nucleotides align to TRBD2. The junction had 11 bases not matched to a gene; V was cut back by 1 base and J by 5 bases. The germline V gene encodes CDR1 SGHTA and CDR2 FQGNSA. This CDR3 has 19 amino acids. The CDR3 protein is CASSLVTLAGGRGTGELFF. Here the CDR3 DNA reads TGTGCCAGCAGCTTAGTAACCCTAGCGGGAGGGCGAGGAACCGGGGAGCTGTTTTTT.

The chain uses TRBV5-4 and TRBJ2-3, with 8 bases identical to TRBD1. Germline-derived CDR1 and CDR2 are SGHNT and YYREEE (reference sequence). The J segment lost 3 bases and the V segment lost 6 bases, leaving 12 bases of the junction unmatched. There are 16 residues in the CDR3. CDR3 loop: CASTSYLQGGTDTQYF. CDR3 nucleotide sequence: TGTGCCAGCACCTCCTACCTACAGGGGGGAACAGATACGCAGTATTTT.

This clonotype was picked up a small number of times. The chain combines TRBV7-9 with TRBJ1-4, with D unclear. V lost 1 base and J 6 bases, leaving 12 bases between the germline ends. Germline V gene lookup returns CDR1 SEHNR and CDR2 FQNEAQ (reference sequence). The CDR3 consists of 15 residues. The CDR3 DNA sequence: TGTGCCAGCAGCTTAGGTGACAACAGTTATGAAAAACTGTTTTTT. Encoded protein: CASSLGDNSYEKLFF.

The DNA of the CDR3 is TGTGCCAGTACCTGGACTAGCGGCTCCCCGGAAACGCAGTATTTT. The encoded protein is CASTWTSGSPETQYF. V is TRBV19 and J is TRBJ2-3; 10 bases line up with TRBD2. V shed 7 bases and J 9 bases; nucleotides not matched to a gene: 13. Looked up from germline, CDR1 is LNHDA and CDR2 is SQIVND (reference sequence). This CDR3 contains 15 residues.

The V call is TRBV10-3, the J call TRBJ2-7, with D maybe TRBD2 (5 bases). The CDR3 covers 15 residues. The germline V gene has CDR1 ENHRY and CDR2 SYGVKD. The V and J ends lost 3 bases and 2 bases respectively, with 14 bases between them. DNA of the CDR3: TGTGCCATCAGTGATACCGGGGTCACACCCTACGAGCAGTACTTC. Translating gives CAISDTGVTPYEQYF.

V and J are TRBV6-6 and TRBJ1-1, with 9 bases lining up with TRBD1. The V gene end was trimmed by 6 bases and the J gene end by 6 bases; junction bases not matched to a gene: 14. This CDR3 contains 16 residues. The germline gives CDR1 MNHNY, CDR2 SVGAGI (reference sequence). The DNA for the CDR3 is TGTGCCAGCAGCCTGGGACAGGGAGGGGGTAGGCCTGAAGCTTTCTTT. Translating gives CASSLGQGGGRPEAFF.

This clonotype was detected many times. This sequence joins TRBV2 and TRBJ2-7, with D unresolved. This CDR3 spans 13 amino acids. The germline CDR1 and CDR2 sequences are SNHLY and FYNNEI. The V and J ends lost 1 base and 7 bases respectively, with 11 bases between them. The CDR3 DNA reads as TGTGCCAGCAGTGAAGAAAGCTATTGGGAGCAGTACTTC. Its protein product is CASSEESYWEQYF.

The chain couples TRBV20-1 to TRBJ1-5; TRBD1 matches at 11 bases. The CDR3 consists of 15 residues. With V trimmed by 0 bases and J by 6 bases, 4 bases remained unmatched. Germline CDR1 DFQATT, CDR2 SNEGSKA (reference sequence). For the CDR3, the DNA is TGCAGTGCTAGAGAAGGGACAGGGGGGAGTCAGCCCCAGCATTTT. Its translation: CSAREGTGGSQPQHF.